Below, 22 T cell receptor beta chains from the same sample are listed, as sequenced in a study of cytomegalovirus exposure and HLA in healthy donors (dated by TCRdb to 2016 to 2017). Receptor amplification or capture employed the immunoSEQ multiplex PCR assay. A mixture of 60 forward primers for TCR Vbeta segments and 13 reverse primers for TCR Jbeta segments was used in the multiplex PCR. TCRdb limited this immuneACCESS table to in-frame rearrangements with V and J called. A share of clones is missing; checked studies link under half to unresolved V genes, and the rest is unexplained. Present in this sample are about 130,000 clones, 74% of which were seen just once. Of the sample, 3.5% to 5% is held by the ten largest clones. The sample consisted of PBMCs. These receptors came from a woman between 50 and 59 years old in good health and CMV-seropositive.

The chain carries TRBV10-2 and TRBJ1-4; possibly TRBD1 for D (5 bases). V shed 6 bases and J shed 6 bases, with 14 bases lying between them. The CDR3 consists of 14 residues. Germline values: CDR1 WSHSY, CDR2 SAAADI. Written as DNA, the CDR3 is TGCGCCAGCAGGTGGCAGGGTCCGGATGAAAAACTGTTTTTT. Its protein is CASRWQGPDEKLFF.

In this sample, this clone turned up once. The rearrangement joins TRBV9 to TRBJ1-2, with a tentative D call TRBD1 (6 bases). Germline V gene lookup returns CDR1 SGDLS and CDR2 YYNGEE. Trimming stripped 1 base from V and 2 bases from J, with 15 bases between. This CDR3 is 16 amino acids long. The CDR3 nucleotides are TGTGCCAGCAGCGTATCGGTGACAGGTCTAAACTATGGCTACACCTTC. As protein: CASSVSVTGLNYGYTF.

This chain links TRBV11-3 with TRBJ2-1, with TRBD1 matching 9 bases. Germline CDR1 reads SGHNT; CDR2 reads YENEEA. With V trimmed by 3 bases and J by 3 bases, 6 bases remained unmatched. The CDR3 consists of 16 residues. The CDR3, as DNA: TGTGCCAGCAGCTTCAGGACAGGGGCGAACTACAATGAGCAGTTCTTC. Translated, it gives CASSFRTGANYNEQFF.

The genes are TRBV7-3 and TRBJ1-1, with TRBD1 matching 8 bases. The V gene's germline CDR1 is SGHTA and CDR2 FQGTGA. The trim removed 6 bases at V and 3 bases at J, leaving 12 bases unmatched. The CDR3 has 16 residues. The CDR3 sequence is CASRLRRQGADTEAFF. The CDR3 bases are TGTGCCAGCAGATTACGCCGCCAGGGGGCTGACACTGAAGCTTTCTTT. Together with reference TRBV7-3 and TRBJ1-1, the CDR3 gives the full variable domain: GAGVSQTPSNKVTEKGKYVELRCDPISGHTALYWYRQSLGQGPEFLIYFQGTGAADDSGLPNDRFFAVRPEGSVSTLKIQRTERGDSAVYLCASRLRRQGADTEAFFGQGTRLTVV.

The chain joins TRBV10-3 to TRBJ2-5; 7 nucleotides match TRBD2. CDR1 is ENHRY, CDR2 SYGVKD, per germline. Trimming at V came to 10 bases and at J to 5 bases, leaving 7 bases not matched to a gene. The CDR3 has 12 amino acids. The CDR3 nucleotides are TGTGCCACCAGACTAGCCGGGGAGACCCAGTACTTC. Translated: CATRLAGETQYF.

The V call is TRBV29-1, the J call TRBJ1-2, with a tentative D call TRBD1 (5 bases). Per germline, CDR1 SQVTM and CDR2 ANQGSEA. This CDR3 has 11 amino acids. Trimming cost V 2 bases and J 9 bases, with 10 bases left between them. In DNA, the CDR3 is TGCAGCGTTGAAACTAAGGGGAGCTACACCTTC. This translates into CSVETKGSYTF. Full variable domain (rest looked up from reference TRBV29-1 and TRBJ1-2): SAVISQKPSRDICQRGTSLTIQCQVDSQVTMMFWYRQQPGQSLTLIATANQGSEATYESGFVIDKFPISRPNLTFSTLTVSNMSPEDSSIYLCSVETKGSYTFGSGTRLTVV.

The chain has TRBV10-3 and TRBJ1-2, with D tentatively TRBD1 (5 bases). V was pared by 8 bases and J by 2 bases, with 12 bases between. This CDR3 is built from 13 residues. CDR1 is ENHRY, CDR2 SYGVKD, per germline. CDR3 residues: CAIRRGLNYGYTF. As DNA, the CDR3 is TGTGCCATCCGGCGGGGACTGAACTATGGCTACACCTTC.

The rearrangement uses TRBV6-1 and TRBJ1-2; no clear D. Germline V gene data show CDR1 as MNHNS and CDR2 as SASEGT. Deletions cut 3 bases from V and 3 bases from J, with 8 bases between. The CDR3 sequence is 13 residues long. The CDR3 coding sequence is TGTGCCAGCAGTGACGCACAAGACTATGGCTACACCTTC. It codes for CASSDAQDYGYTF.

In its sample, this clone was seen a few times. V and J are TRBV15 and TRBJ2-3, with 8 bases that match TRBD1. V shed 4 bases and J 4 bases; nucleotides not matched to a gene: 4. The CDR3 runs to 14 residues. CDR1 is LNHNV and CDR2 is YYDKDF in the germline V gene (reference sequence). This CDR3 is CATSIQTGADTQYF. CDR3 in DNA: TGTGCCACCAGCATACAGACAGGGGCAGATACGCAGTATTTT.

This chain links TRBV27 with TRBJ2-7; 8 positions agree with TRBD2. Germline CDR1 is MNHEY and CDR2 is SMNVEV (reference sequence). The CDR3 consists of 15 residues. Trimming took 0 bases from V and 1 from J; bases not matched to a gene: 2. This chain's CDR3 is CASSLSASGSYEQYF. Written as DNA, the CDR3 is TGTGCCAGCAGTTTATCGGCTAGCGGGTCCTACGAGCAGTACTTC.

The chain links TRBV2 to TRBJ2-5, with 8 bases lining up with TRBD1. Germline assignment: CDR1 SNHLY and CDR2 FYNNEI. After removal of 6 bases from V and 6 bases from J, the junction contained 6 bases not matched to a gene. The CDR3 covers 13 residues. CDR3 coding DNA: TGTGCCAGCAGCCCACAGGGGGGAAAGACCCAGTACTTC. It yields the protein CASSPQGGKTQYF.

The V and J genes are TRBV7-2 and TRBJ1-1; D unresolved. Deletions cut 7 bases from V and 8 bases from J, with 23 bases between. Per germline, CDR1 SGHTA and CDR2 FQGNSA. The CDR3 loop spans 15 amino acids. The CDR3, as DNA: TGTGCCAGCACCCTAAGAGGGCAGGCAATTAGCGAAGCTTTCTTT. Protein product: CASTLRGQAISEAFF.

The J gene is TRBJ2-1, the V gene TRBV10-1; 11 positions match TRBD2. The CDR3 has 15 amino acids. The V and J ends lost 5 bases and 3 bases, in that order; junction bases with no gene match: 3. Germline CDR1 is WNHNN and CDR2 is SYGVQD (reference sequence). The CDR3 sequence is CASSTGTSGYNEQFF. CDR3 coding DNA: TGCGCCAGCAGTACCGGGACTAGCGGCTACAATGAGCAGTTCTTC.

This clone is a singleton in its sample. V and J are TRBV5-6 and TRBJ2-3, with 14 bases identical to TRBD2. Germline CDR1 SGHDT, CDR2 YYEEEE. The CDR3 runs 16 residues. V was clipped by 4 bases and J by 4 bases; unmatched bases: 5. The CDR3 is CASSLTSGGASDTQYF. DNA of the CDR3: TGTGCCAGCAGCCTGACTAGCGGGGGGGCCTCAGATACGCAGTATTTT.

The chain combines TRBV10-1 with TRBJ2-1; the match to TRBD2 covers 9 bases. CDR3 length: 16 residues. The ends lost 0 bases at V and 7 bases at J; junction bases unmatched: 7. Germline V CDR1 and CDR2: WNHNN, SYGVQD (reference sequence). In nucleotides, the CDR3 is TGCGCCAGCAGTGAGTCTAGCGGGGGACGGTGGAATGAGCAGTTCTTC. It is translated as CASSESSGGRWNEQFF.

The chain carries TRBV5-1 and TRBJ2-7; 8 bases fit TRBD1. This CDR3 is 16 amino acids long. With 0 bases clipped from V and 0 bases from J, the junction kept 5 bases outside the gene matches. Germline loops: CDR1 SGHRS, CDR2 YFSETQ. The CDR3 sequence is CASSLGAGGSSYEQYF. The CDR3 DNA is TGCGCCAGCAGCTTGGGAGCAGGGGGCTCCTCCTACGAGCAGTACTTC.

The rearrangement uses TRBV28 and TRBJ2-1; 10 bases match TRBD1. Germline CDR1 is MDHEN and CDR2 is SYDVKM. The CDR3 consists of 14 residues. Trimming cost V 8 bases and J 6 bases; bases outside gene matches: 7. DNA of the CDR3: TGTGCCAGCTTCGACAGGGGGCACGGCAATGAGCAGTTCTTC. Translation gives CASFDRGHGNEQFF. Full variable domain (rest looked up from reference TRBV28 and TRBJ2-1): DVKVTQSSRYLVKRTGEKVFLECVQDMDHENMFWYRQDPGLGLRLIYFSYDVKMKEKGDIPEGYSVSREKKERFSLILESASTNQTSMYLCASFDRGHGNEQFFGPGTRLTVL.

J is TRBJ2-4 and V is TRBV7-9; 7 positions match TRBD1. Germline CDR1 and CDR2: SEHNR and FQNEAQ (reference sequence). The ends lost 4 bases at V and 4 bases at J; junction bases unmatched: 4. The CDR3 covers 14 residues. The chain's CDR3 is CASSYGQAKNIQYF. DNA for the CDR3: TGTGCCAGCAGCTACGGACAGGCGAAAAACATTCAGTACTTC. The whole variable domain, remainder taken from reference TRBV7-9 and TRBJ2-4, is DTGVSQNPRHKITKRGQNVTFRCDPISEHNRLYWYRQTLGQGPEFLTYFQNEAQLEKSRLLSDRFSAERPKGSFSTLEIQRTEQGDSAMYLCASSYGQAKNIQYFGAGTRLSVL.

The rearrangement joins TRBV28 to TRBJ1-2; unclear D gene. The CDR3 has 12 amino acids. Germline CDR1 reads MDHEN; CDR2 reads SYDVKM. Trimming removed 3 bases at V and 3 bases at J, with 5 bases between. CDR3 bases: TGTGCCAGCAGTTTTCAGGACTATGGCTACACCTTC. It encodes CASSFQDYGYTF.

CDR3 loop: CASSYGGAGYTF. In DNA form, the CDR3 reads TGTGCCAGCAGTTACGGGGGGGCTGGCTACACCTTC. This sequence joins TRBV6-5 and TRBJ1-2; a possible D gene is TRBD1 (6 bases). The V end lost 2 bases, the J end lost 7 bases, and 8 bases lay between the germline ends. CDR1 is MNHEY and CDR2 is SVGAGI in the germline V gene. The CDR3 has 12 residues.

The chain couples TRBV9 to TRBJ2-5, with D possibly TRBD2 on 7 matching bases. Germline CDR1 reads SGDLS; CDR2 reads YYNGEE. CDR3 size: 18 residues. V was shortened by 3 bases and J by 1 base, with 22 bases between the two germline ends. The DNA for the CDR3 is TGTGCCAGCAGCGCCCAGTGGGGGGGAGGGGGGTCCCAAGAGACCCAGTACTTC. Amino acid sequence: CASSAQWGGGGSQETQYF.

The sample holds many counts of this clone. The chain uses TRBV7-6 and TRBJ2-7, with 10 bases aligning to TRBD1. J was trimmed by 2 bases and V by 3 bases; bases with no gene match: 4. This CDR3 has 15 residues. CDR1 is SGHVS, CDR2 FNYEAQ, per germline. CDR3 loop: CASSFGTGVTYEQYF. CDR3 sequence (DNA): TGTGCCAGCAGCTTTGGGACAGGGGTAACCTACGAGCAGTACTTC. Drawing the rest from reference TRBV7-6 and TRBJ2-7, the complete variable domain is GAGVSQSPRYKVTKRGQDVALRCDPISGHVSLYWYRQALGQGPEFLTYFNYEAQQDKSGLPNDRFSAERPEGSISTLTIQRTEQRDSAMYRCASSFGTGVTYEQYFGPGTRLTVT.